The rows below give T cell receptor beta chains drawn from one sample of a study of blood T cell repertoires in COVID-19. Clones were sequenced by immunoSEQ multiplex PCR, and TCRdb holds only the in-frame ones, with some missing. Of 200,000 to 250,000 clones listed, more than 80% are singletons. The sequencing input was PBMCs or T cells enriched from blood (not recorded which). Every receptor here comes from a woman between 40 and 50 years old with acute COVID-19. The CDR3 runs from the conserved cysteine through the conserved F or W. The order of the fields is V gene, CDR3 protein.

v_call: TRBV7-8; cdr3_aa: CASSRGGDEQFF
v_call: TRBV4-3; cdr3_aa: CASSQDGQNYGYTF
v_call: TRBV3-1/TRBV3-2; cdr3_aa: CASSEANYGYTF
v_call: TRBV5-1; cdr3_aa: CASSRDREGAGELFF
v_call: TRBV3-1/TRBV3-2; cdr3_aa: CASSPAGGPAYNEQFF
v_call: TRBV15; cdr3_aa: CATSRDTGGYTIYF
v_call: TRBV30; cdr3_aa: CAWSAGTGTNTEAFF
v_call: TRBV18; cdr3_aa: CASSPSAGSYYGYTF
v_call: TRBV4-1; cdr3_aa: CASSQEGHRLYGYTF
v_call: TRBV9; cdr3_aa: CASSVTENYGYTF
v_call: TRBV7-7; cdr3_aa: CASSFGGRLAPHTDTQYF
v_call: TRBV7-2; cdr3_aa: CASSLTGGYQETQYF
v_call: TRBV6-5; cdr3_aa: CASSRQGAQGYTF
v_call: TRBV2; cdr3_aa: CASSKRGESRTDTQYF
v_call: TRBV5-4; cdr3_aa: CASSFKTGPRQGYVQPQHF
v_call: TRBV7-9; cdr3_aa: CASITGTALRNTEAFF
v_call: TRBV4-1; cdr3_aa: CASSQQEGEKLFF
v_call: TRBV27; cdr3_aa: CASSSTGANSPLHF
v_call: TRBV6-5; cdr3_aa: CASGGDRSQETQYF
v_call: TRBV28; cdr3_aa: CASSTRGQGAYNYGYTF
v_call: TRBV11-2; cdr3_aa: CASSLAGDNEQFF
v_call: TRBV24-1; cdr3_aa: CATSDTGTGVNEQFF
v_call: TRBV18; cdr3_aa: CASSSGDRSNEKLFF
v_call: TRBV5-1; cdr3_aa: CASSLVQGDTGELFF
v_call: TRBV5-1; cdr3_aa: CASSNTQGKGGYTF
v_call: TRBV18; cdr3_aa: CASSPGSGQQNEQFF
v_call: TRBV20-1; cdr3_aa: CSASFLAVNTDTQYF
v_call: TRBV19; cdr3_aa: CASSIGGGSNQPQHF
v_call: TRBV27; cdr3_aa: CASSTATGRVDYGYTF
v_call: TRBV5-1; cdr3_aa: CASSFDRAAGNTIYF
v_call: TRBV19; cdr3_aa: CASSIAMNTEAFF
v_call: TRBV7-9; cdr3_aa: CASSLESGEAFF
v_call: TRBV5-1; cdr3_aa: CASSQGFNTEAFF
v_call: TRBV27; cdr3_aa: CASSFRGGNSNQPQHF
v_call: TRBV6-5; cdr3_aa: CASSYGADQPQHF